The subject of this entry is one TCR beta chain. This entry belongs to a study of cytomegalovirus exposure and HLA in healthy donors. Looking at the study overall: Earlier findings included roughly 100 million unique TCR beta sequences obtained from approximately 170 million T cells.

The PCR contained 60 Vbeta and 13 Jbeta primers. Per the original methods: A later analysis tallied tens of millions of unique TCR beta chains, around 10 million of them shared. The method was immunoSEQ multiplex PCR; TCRdb's version includes in-frame clones alone and lacks a portion of them. The D gene and trimming were derived from the DNA, and the V and J assignments and clone size from that table. The sample lists 170,000 or so clones, 80% occurring once. CDR1 and CDR2 (germline): SEHNR, FQNEAQ (reference sequence). Trimming cost V 2 bases and J 8 bases, with 12 bases left between them. The CDR3 has 13 residues.

The chain recombines TRBV7-9 with TRBJ1-1; no clear D gene. Sequencing used PBMCs. The TCR originated in a boy aged 5-17 years in good health and CMV-seronegative. The CDR3 reads CASSLIPEREAFF. The CDR3 nucleotides read TGTGCCAGCAGCTTAATCCCCGAGAGAGAAGCTTTCTTT. Based on the CDR3 plus reference TRBV7-9 and TRBJ1-1, the full variable domain is DTGVSQNPRHKITKRGQNVTFRCDPISEHNRLYWYRQTLGQGPEFLTYFQNEAQLEKSRLLSDRFSAERPKGSFSTLEIQRTEQGDSAMYLCASSLIPEREAFFGQGTRLTVV.